A selection of T cell receptor beta chains follows, all from one sample in a study of CD8+ T cells in alopecia areata. Using immunoSEQ multiplex PCR, the repertoire was profiled, and TCRdb retains in-frame clones only, with some absent. Here the sample spans 160,000 or so clones, roughly 65% being singletons. The sample in question was CD4+ T cells sorted from blood, obtained at week 4, from a patient treated with tofacitinib. Receptors originate from a human donor with alopecia areata. Both conserved end residues are part of each CDR3. Fields, in order: CDR3 protein, CDR3 DNA, D gene, J gene, V gene, CDR3 length, clone size. The D gene is left open where the match is weak. The size entry is marked missing in some rows and otherwise reads once, few, many or a size class.

cdr3_aa: CASSAQQDSDTQYF
cdr3_nt: TGTGCCAGCAGCGCGCAACAGGATTCAGATACGCAGTATTTT
d_call: NA
j_call: TRBJ2-3
v_call: TRBV7-2
cdr3_length: 14
clone_size: NA

cdr3_aa: CSVAPGVETQYF
cdr3_nt: TGCAGCGTTGCGCCGGGGGTCGAGACCCAGTACTTC
d_call: NA
j_call: TRBJ2-5
v_call: TRBV29-1
cdr3_length: 12
clone_size: NA

cdr3_aa: CATSKTTGAPSTGELFF
cdr3_nt: TGTGCCACCAGCAAAACAACGGGAGCCCCGAGCACCGGGGAGCTGTTTTTT
d_call: NA
j_call: TRBJ2-2
v_call: TRBV15
cdr3_length: 17
clone_size: once

cdr3_aa: CASRPRDRRNEKLFF
cdr3_nt: TGTGCCAGCAGACCTCGGGACAGAAGGAATGAAAAACTGTTTTTT
d_call: TRBD1
j_call: TRBJ1-4
v_call: TRBV6-5
cdr3_length: 15
clone_size: once

cdr3_aa: CASRRTGGSYEQYF
cdr3_nt: TGTGCCAGCAGACGAACAGGGGGTTCCTACGAGCAGTACTTC
d_call: TRBD1
j_call: TRBJ2-7
v_call: TRBV5-4
cdr3_length: 14
clone_size: once

cdr3_aa: CASAKEEVTQYF
cdr3_nt: TGTGCCAGCGCCAAGGAGGAGGTTACGCAGTATTTT
d_call: NA
j_call: TRBJ2-3
v_call: TRBV6-6
cdr3_length: 12
clone_size: NA

cdr3_aa: CSVETGGVGTEAFF
cdr3_nt: TGCAGCGTTGAAACAGGGGGAGTTGGGACTGAAGCTTTCTTT
d_call: TRBD1
j_call: TRBJ1-1
v_call: TRBV29-1
cdr3_length: 14
clone_size: NA

cdr3_aa: CASSSSAGARASPLHF
cdr3_nt: TGTGCCAGCAGCTCCAGCGCTGGGGCGCGGGCTTCACCCCTCCACTTT
d_call: NA
j_call: TRBJ1-6
v_call: TRBV5-6
cdr3_length: 16
clone_size: NA

cdr3_aa: CASSLDRTEAFF
cdr3_nt: TGCGCCAGCAGCCTGGATCGGACTGAAGCTTTCTTT
d_call: NA
j_call: TRBJ1-1
v_call: TRBV5-1
cdr3_length: 12
clone_size: NA

cdr3_aa: CAWSLGYSGNTIYF
cdr3_nt: TGTGCCTGGAGTCTGGGATACTCTGGAAACACCATATATTTT
d_call: NA
j_call: TRBJ1-3
v_call: TRBV30
cdr3_length: 14
clone_size: NA

cdr3_aa: CASSNVPGTSNNEQFF
cdr3_nt: TGTGCCAGCAGCAACGTCCCCGGGACATCCAACAATGAGCAGTTCTTC
d_call: NA
j_call: TRBJ2-1
v_call: TRBV4-2
cdr3_length: 16
clone_size: NA

cdr3_aa: CASSQGNSPLHF
cdr3_nt: TGTGCCAGCAGCCAAGGCAATTCACCCCTCCACTTT
d_call: NA
j_call: TRBJ1-6
v_call: TRBV14
cdr3_length: 12
clone_size: NA

cdr3_aa: CSVGENSGNTIYF
cdr3_nt: TGCAGCGTGGGCGAGAACTCTGGAAACACCATATATTTT
d_call: NA
j_call: TRBJ1-3
v_call: TRBV29-1
cdr3_length: 13
clone_size: NA

cdr3_aa: CASTRTGGDTQYF
cdr3_nt: TGTGCCAGCACTAGGACAGGTGGAGATACGCAGTATTTT
d_call: TRBD1
j_call: TRBJ2-3
v_call: TRBV6-5
cdr3_length: 13
clone_size: NA

cdr3_aa: CATSRDRGLYEQYF
cdr3_nt: TGTGCCACCAGCAGAGATAGGGGGCTCTACGAGCAGTACTTC
d_call: TRBD1
j_call: TRBJ2-7
v_call: TRBV15
cdr3_length: 14
clone_size: NA

cdr3_aa: CAWSVTSRAEAFF
cdr3_nt: TGTGCCTGGAGTGTAACTTCGAGGGCTGAAGCTTTCTTT
d_call: NA
j_call: TRBJ1-1
v_call: TRBV30
cdr3_length: 13
clone_size: NA

cdr3_aa: CASSYSTEHPNTEAFF
cdr3_nt: TGTGCCAGCAGTTACTCGACCGAACACCCGAACACTGAAGCTTTCTTT
d_call: NA
j_call: TRBJ1-1
v_call: TRBV6-7
cdr3_length: 16
clone_size: NA

cdr3_aa: CASSSLQGITGANVLTF
cdr3_nt: TGTGCCAGCAGTTCCTTACAGGGTATAACTGGGGCCAACGTCCTGACTTTC
d_call: NA
j_call: TRBJ2-6
v_call: TRBV27
cdr3_length: 17
clone_size: NA

cdr3_aa: CASSGSGLSTDTQYF
cdr3_nt: TGTGCCAGCAGCGGTAGCGGTCTGAGCACAGATACGCAGTATTTT
d_call: NA
j_call: TRBJ2-3
v_call: TRBV11-1
cdr3_length: 15
clone_size: once

cdr3_aa: CASSRGQGANQPQHF
cdr3_nt: TGTGCCAGCAGTCGGGGACAGGGGGCAAATCAGCCCCAGCATTTT
d_call: TRBD1
j_call: TRBJ1-5
v_call: TRBV2
cdr3_length: 15
clone_size: few

cdr3_aa: CASSIGSSGNQPQHF
cdr3_nt: TGTGCCAGTAGTATCGGCAGTTCCGGCAATCAGCCCCAGCATTTT
d_call: NA
j_call: TRBJ1-5
v_call: TRBV19
cdr3_length: 15
clone_size: few

cdr3_aa: CSAKDSYEQYF
cdr3_nt: TGCAGTGCCAAAGATTCCTACGAGCAGTACTTC
d_call: NA
j_call: TRBJ2-7
v_call: TRBV20-1
cdr3_length: 11
clone_size: NA

cdr3_aa: CAWSPDRTYNSPLHF
cdr3_nt: TGTGCCTGGAGTCCCGACAGGACCTATAATTCACCCCTCCACTTT
d_call: NA
j_call: TRBJ1-6
v_call: TRBV30
cdr3_length: 15
clone_size: NA

cdr3_aa: CASSLHGNQPQHF
cdr3_nt: TGTGCCAGCAGTTTACACGGCAATCAGCCCCAGCATTTT
d_call: NA
j_call: TRBJ1-5
v_call: TRBV27
cdr3_length: 13
clone_size: NA

cdr3_aa: CAWSAGHAVSYNSPLHF
cdr3_nt: TGTGCCTGGAGTGCCGGGCACGCCGTCTCCTATAATTCACCCCTCCACTTT
d_call: NA
j_call: TRBJ1-6
v_call: TRBV30
cdr3_length: 17
clone_size: NA

cdr3_aa: CASSGTQGADTQYF
cdr3_nt: TGCGCCAGCAGCGGTACTCAGGGGGCAGATACGCAGTATTTT
d_call: TRBD1
j_call: TRBJ2-3
v_call: TRBV5-1
cdr3_length: 14
clone_size: once

cdr3_aa: CSVGRQGGETQYF
cdr3_nt: TGCAGCGTTGGACGACAGGGCGGAGAGACCCAGTACTTC
d_call: TRBD1
j_call: TRBJ2-5
v_call: TRBV29-1
cdr3_length: 13
clone_size: NA

cdr3_aa: CASSLKTGSTSGYTF
cdr3_nt: TGCGCCAGCAGCTTAAAGACAGGGTCGACAAGTGGCTACACCTTC
d_call: TRBD1
j_call: TRBJ1-2
v_call: TRBV4-3
cdr3_length: 15
clone_size: NA

cdr3_aa: CASPRGTGSYEQYF
cdr3_nt: TGTGCCTCCCCGAGGGGGACGGGCTCCTACGAGCAGTACTTC
d_call: NA
j_call: TRBJ2-7
v_call: TRBV30
cdr3_length: 14
clone_size: NA

cdr3_aa: CASSLLGGSSSYNEQFF
cdr3_nt: TGTGCCAGCAGCTTATTAGGGGGGTCAAGCTCCTACAATGAGCAGTTCTTC
d_call: NA
j_call: TRBJ2-1
v_call: TRBV7-3
cdr3_length: 17
clone_size: NA

cdr3_aa: CASSVSYATNEKLFF
cdr3_nt: TGTGCCAGCAGTGTGAGCTATGCAACTAATGAAAAACTGTTTTTT
d_call: NA
j_call: TRBJ1-4
v_call: TRBV25-1
cdr3_length: 15
clone_size: NA

cdr3_aa: CAWKKGGPSTDTQYF
cdr3_nt: TGTGCCTGGAAGAAGGGAGGCCCGAGCACAGATACGCAGTATTTT
d_call: NA
j_call: TRBJ2-3
v_call: TRBV30
cdr3_length: 15
clone_size: NA

cdr3_aa: CASSYSTGELFF
cdr3_nt: TGTGCCAGCAGTTACTCGACCGGGGAGCTGTTTTTT
d_call: NA
j_call: TRBJ2-2
v_call: TRBV6-5
cdr3_length: 12
clone_size: NA

cdr3_aa: CSARGHGEQYF
cdr3_nt: TGCAGTGCTAGGGGGCATGGGGAGCAGTACTTC
d_call: NA
j_call: TRBJ2-7
v_call: TRBV20-1
cdr3_length: 11
clone_size: once

cdr3_aa: CAWGYQGANVLTF
cdr3_nt: TGTGCCTGGGGATATCAGGGGGCCAACGTCCTGACTTTC
d_call: NA
j_call: TRBJ2-6
v_call: TRBV30
cdr3_length: 13
clone_size: NA

cdr3_aa: CAWSFDKGEQYF
cdr3_nt: TGTGCCTGGAGTTTCGACAAGGGGGAGCAGTACTTC
d_call: NA
j_call: TRBJ2-7
v_call: TRBV30
cdr3_length: 12
clone_size: NA

cdr3_aa: CAWRRGGANVLTF
cdr3_nt: TGTGCCTGGAGAAGGGGAGGGGCCAACGTCCTGACTTTC
d_call: NA
j_call: TRBJ2-6
v_call: TRBV30
cdr3_length: 13
clone_size: NA

cdr3_aa: CACDPGQGAYEQYF
cdr3_nt: TGTGCCTGCGACCCGGGACAGGGGGCTTACGAGCAGTACTTC
d_call: TRBD1
j_call: TRBJ2-7
v_call: TRBV30
cdr3_length: 14
clone_size: once

cdr3_aa: CSVEGLVGKLFF
cdr3_nt: TGCAGCGTTGAAGGTTTGGTGGGAAAACTGTTTTTT
d_call: NA
j_call: TRBJ1-4
v_call: TRBV29-1
cdr3_length: 12
clone_size: NA

cdr3_aa: CASSPNGGTEAFF
cdr3_nt: TGTGCCAGCTCACCGAACGGAGGGACTGAAGCTTTCTTT
d_call: NA
j_call: TRBJ1-1
v_call: TRBV18
cdr3_length: 13
clone_size: few

cdr3_aa: CASSPESYGYTF
cdr3_nt: TGTGCCAGCAGCCCCGAGTCCTATGGCTACACCTTC
d_call: NA
j_call: TRBJ1-2
v_call: TRBV7-9
cdr3_length: 12
clone_size: NA

cdr3_aa: CASRDRGSYNEQFF
cdr3_nt: TGTGCCTCCCGGGACAGGGGCTCCTACAATGAGCAGTTCTTC
d_call: TRBD1
j_call: TRBJ2-1
v_call: TRBV30
cdr3_length: 14
clone_size: NA

cdr3_aa: CASSLDRGYEQYF
cdr3_nt: TGTGCCAGCAGCTTAGACCGGGGCTACGAGCAGTACTTC
d_call: NA
j_call: TRBJ2-7
v_call: TRBV7-2
cdr3_length: 13
clone_size: NA

cdr3_aa: CASRPDRAYEQYF
cdr3_nt: TGCGCCAGCAGACCCGACAGGGCCTACGAGCAGTACTTC
d_call: TRBD1
j_call: TRBJ2-7
v_call: TRBV10-2
cdr3_length: 13
clone_size: few

cdr3_aa: CSVEGGGDPYEQYF
cdr3_nt: TGCAGCGTTGAAGGGGGAGGGGATCCCTACGAGCAGTACTTC
d_call: TRBD2
j_call: TRBJ2-7
v_call: TRBV29-1
cdr3_length: 14
clone_size: once

cdr3_aa: CASRQNTEAFF
cdr3_nt: TGTGCCAGCAGACAGAACACTGAAGCTTTCTTT
d_call: NA
j_call: TRBJ1-1
v_call: TRBV11-2
cdr3_length: 11
clone_size: few

cdr3_aa: CASSIGAGTGEQYF
cdr3_nt: TGTGCCAGTAGTATAGGTGCGGGGACTGGGGAGCAGTACTTC
d_call: NA
j_call: TRBJ2-7
v_call: TRBV19
cdr3_length: 14
clone_size: once

cdr3_aa: CASSYYQNQPQHF
cdr3_nt: TGTGCCAGCAGTTACTACCAAAATCAGCCCCAGCATTTT
d_call: NA
j_call: TRBJ1-5
v_call: TRBV6-5
cdr3_length: 13
clone_size: NA

cdr3_aa: CSVEAGLNTEAFF
cdr3_nt: TGCAGCGTTGAAGCAGGTTTGAACACTGAAGCTTTCTTT
d_call: NA
j_call: TRBJ1-1
v_call: TRBV29-1
cdr3_length: 13
clone_size: NA

cdr3_aa: CASRPEVAVDTQYF
cdr3_nt: TGTGCCAGCAGACCCGAGGTGGCGGTAGATACGCAGTATTTT
d_call: NA
j_call: TRBJ2-3
v_call: TRBV9
cdr3_length: 14
clone_size: NA

cdr3_aa: CASSVEGAPNSPLHF
cdr3_nt: TGTGCCAGCAGCGTAGAGGGGGCGCCGAATTCACCCCTCCACTTT
d_call: TRBD1
j_call: TRBJ1-6
v_call: TRBV9
cdr3_length: 15
clone_size: many

cdr3_aa: CASSLVRIAGGTGELFF
cdr3_nt: TGTGCCAGCAGCTTAGTTAGGATAGCGGGGGGCACCGGGGAGCTGTTTTTT
d_call: TRBD2
j_call: TRBJ2-2
v_call: TRBV7-8
cdr3_length: 17
clone_size: few

cdr3_aa: CASSPGSQYF
cdr3_nt: TGTGCCAGCAGCCCGGGTTCGCAGTATTTT
d_call: NA
j_call: TRBJ2-3
v_call: TRBV7-6
cdr3_length: 10
clone_size: few

cdr3_aa: CSVDSGAVRGELFF
cdr3_nt: TGCAGCGTTGATTCCGGGGCCGTGCGAGGTGAACTGTTTTTT
d_call: NA
j_call: TRBJ1-4
v_call: TRBV29-1
cdr3_length: 14
clone_size: NA

cdr3_aa: CAWSTQRETQYF
cdr3_nt: TGTGCCTGGAGCACGCAAAGGGAGACCCAGTACTTC
d_call: NA
j_call: TRBJ2-5
v_call: TRBV30
cdr3_length: 12
clone_size: NA